A single sample gave rise to the 8 T cell receptor beta chains below, sequenced in a study of blood T cells in healthy people across ages. Then a second PCR, running roughly 7 to 11 cycles, was carried out with a sample-barcoded 5' primer and a J-beta primer mix. One entry per CDR3 protein, called by TCRdb with MiXCR from the 5' RACE reads. The data show hundreds of thousands of distinct CDR3 sequences, more than 40% seen once. The sequenced sample was blood. The receptors come from a man aged 60 to 75 in good health.

The J gene is TRBJ1-1, the V gene TRBV11-2; D might be TRBD1 (6 bases). Germline loops: CDR1 SGHAT, CDR2 FQNNGV. Deletions cut 1 base from V and 9 bases from J, with 12 bases between. The CDR3 totals 13 residues. As DNA, the CDR3 is TGTGCCAGCAGCTTAGTTTCTGGACAGCAAGCTTTCTTT. This gives the protein CASSLVSGQQAFF. Full variable domain (outside the CDR3, taken from reference TRBV11-2 and TRBJ1-1): EAGVAQSPRYKIIEKRQSVAFWCNPISGHATLYWYQQILGQGPKLLIQFQNNGVVDDSQLPKDRFSAERLKGVDSTLKIQPAKLEDSAVYLCASSLVSGQQAFFGQGTRLTVV.

This clonotype came up a few times. The gene calls are TRBV12-3 or TRBV12-4 and TRBJ2-6; D ambiguous. The CDR3 consists of 15 residues. V lost 6 bases and J lost 0, with 9 bases in between. The CDR3 is CASRYESSGANVLTF. In nucleotides, the CDR3 is TGTGCCAGCAGATATGAAAGCTCTGGGGCCAACGTCCTGACTTTC.

The genes are TRBV5-4 and TRBJ2-3; D perhaps matches TRBD2 (6 bases). The CDR3 loop spans 19 amino acids. Trimming removed 5 bases at V and 0 bases at J, with 25 bases between. Germline loops: CDR1 SGHNT, CDR2 YYREEE (reference sequence). CDR3 DNA sequence: TGTGCCAGCAGTTATTTAGCACAGCGGGCCCTCGCTAGCACAGATACGCAGTATTTT. Translation gives CASSYLAQRALASTDTQYF.

The chain recombines TRBV25-1 with TRBJ2-5; no clear D. Germline CDR1 MGHDK, CDR2 SYGVNS. Trimming pared 0 bases from V and 4 bases from J, leaving 3 bases between. The CDR3 covers 12 residues. CDR3 sequence reads: CASSEYLETQYF. In nucleotides, the CDR3 is TGTGCCAGCAGTGAATATCTAGAGACCCAGTACTTC.

The chain carries TRBV10-1 and TRBJ2-1, with TRBD1 matching over 7 bases. The CDR3 has 16 amino acids. Losses at the gene ends were 3 bases for V and 7 bases for J; bases not matched to a gene: 12. Germline lookup yields CDR1 WNHNN and CDR2 SYGVQD (reference sequence). The CDR3 DNA reads as TGCGCCAGCAGTGATAGACAGGGCCGGGCCAATAATGAGCAGTTCTTC. Protein: CASSDRQGRANNEQFF.

On this clonotype: Being one base from a much bigger clone, this may be a read error. V usage is TRBV12-3 or TRBV12-4 and J usage is TRBJ1-2; no reliable D call. The CDR3 covers 14 residues. CDR3 coding DNA: TGTGCCAGCAGTGTAGCGGAACAGTCGTTTGGCTACACCTTC. Encoded protein: CASSVAEQSFGYTF.

This chain joins TRBV30 and TRBJ2-1; 9 bases are shared with TRBD1. This CDR3 is 12 amino acids long. V gave up 6 bases and J gave up 10 bases; unmatched junction bases: 7. Germline V gives CDR1 GTSNPN, CDR2 SVGIG (reference sequence). Written as DNA, the CDR3 is TGTGCCTGCTCCAAACAGGGGGCCGAGCAGTTCTTC. It is translated as CACSKQGAEQFF.

The rearrangement joins TRBV9 to TRBJ2-1; 9 bases fit TRBD2. V dropped 1 base and J dropped 3; count of bases not matched to a gene: 2. Per the germline V gene, CDR1 is SGDLS and CDR2 is YYNGEE. The CDR3 contains 15 residues. In DNA form, the CDR3 reads TGTGCCAGCAGCGTAATTAGCGGGGGCTACAATGAGCAGTTCTTC. Its translation: CASSVISGGYNEQFF.